This entry is about one T cell receptor (beta chain). Its antigen is unknown. This was a deep-level run. Generated by immunoSEQ multiplex PCR, the TCRdb table keeps only in-frame clones and is missing some. Counted here are more than 2,000,000 clones, over 90% occurring once; the ten biggest clones make up 0.35% to 0.5%. The data were taken from a study of shared clonotypes between healthy human individuals. The study's findings and limits: The naive CD4 repertoires of four donors were compared, and approximately 5% of clonotypes were shared. On the whole, naive subsets had larger estimated richness than memory subsets had.

The authors divided CD4+ cells into CD45RA+ naive and CD45RA-negative memory subsets. The CDR3 has 15 residues. V lost 8 bases to trimming and J lost 2 bases, with 15 bases between them. CDR1 and CDR2 from the germline V gene are SNHLY and FYNNEI. This chain links TRBV2 with TRBJ2-2; no definite D call. The sample taken for sequencing was naive CD4+ T cells from PBMCs. Subset: CD45RA+ positively selected. The receptor was isolated from a man younger than 30 in good health. Some clones in this sample may be carry-over from other donors' samples. This chain's CDR3 is CASSRTPGNTGELFF. CDR3 in DNA: TGTGCCAGCTCAAGAACCCCCGGCAACACCGGGGAGCTGTTTTTT. Complete variable domain (other parts from reference TRBV2 and TRBJ2-2): EPEVTQTPSHQVTQMGQEVILRCVPISNHLYFYWYRQILGQKVEFLVSFYNNEISEKSEIFDDQFSVERPDGSNFTLKIRSTKLEDSAMYFCASSRTPGNTGELFFGEGSRLTVL.